Listed here are 9 T cell receptor beta chains from one sample, sequenced in a study of human T cells and chemical hapten exposure. Time point of the sample: patch test 3, about 24 weeks after DPC sensitization. Treatment reported: therapeutic diphenylcyclopropenone sensitization with weekly scalp DPC. Each CDR3 protein gets one entry after TCRdb re-called the RACE reads with MiXCR. The data show about 190,000 distinct CDR3 sequences, with approximately 24% seen just once and roughly 2.4% held by the top ten. Sample: whole blood, taken in connection with sensitization to the hapten diphenylcyclopropenone (DPC). All receptors come from a woman aged 40-49 years with alopecia areata. Some clones in this sample may be carry-over from other donors' samples.

This clonotype was counted between two and nine times. The CDR3 loop reads CASRGTGQLYGYTF. The CDR3 bases are TGTGCCAGCAGGGGGACAGGCCAACTCTATGGCTACACCTTC. J is TRBJ1-2 and V is TRBV6-5, with 8 positions matching TRBD1. From germline, CDR1 is MNHEY and CDR2 SVGAGI. Trimming cost V 6 bases and J 4 bases; bases outside gene matches: 7. CDR3 length: 14 residues.

This clonotype came up a few times. The CDR3 nucleotides read TGTGCCAGCAGCCTCGGACTAGGGGGCTCCTACGAGCAGTACTTC. This gives the protein CASSLGLGGSYEQYF. This chain joins TRBV5-6 and TRBJ2-7; a possible D gene is TRBD2 (7 bases). The CDR3 is 15 amino acids. Germline V lookup: CDR1 SGHDT, CDR2 YYEEEE. The germline V and J ends were trimmed by 4 bases and 0 bases, with 14 bases remaining between them.

This clonotype was found many times. J is TRBJ2-7 and V is TRBV29-1; 16 bases line up with TRBD2. CDR3 size: 16 residues. CDR1 and CDR2 (germline): SQVTM, ANQGSEA. V was clipped by 7 bases and J by 0 bases; unmatched bases: 6. The CDR3 is CSASGTSGGASYEQYF. The CDR3 DNA is TGCAGCGCCTCCGGGACTAGCGGGGGGGCCTCCTACGAGCAGTACTTC.

This clonotype was detected a few times. The chain's CDR3 is CASRGEPRLRGEAFF. The DNA of the CDR3 is TGTGCCAGCAGGGGGGAGCCACGGTTGAGGGGTGAAGCTTTCTTT. The chain has TRBV6-5 and TRBJ1-1; perhaps TRBD1 as D (5 bases). The CDR3 runs to 15 residues. Germline V lookup: CDR1 MNHEY, CDR2 SVGAGI. Trimming pared 6 bases from V and 7 bases from J, leaving 21 bases between.

This clonotype was seen a few times. The chain is built from TRBV20-1 and TRBJ2-1; 12 nucleotides line up with TRBD2. From germline, CDR1 is DFQATT and CDR2 SNEGSKA (reference sequence). Germline trimming cut 3 bases from V and 7 bases from J; bases unmatched to any gene: 7. The CDR3 consists of 15 residues. The DNA for the CDR3 is TGCAGTGCTAGTCTAGCGGGAGGGCCGCGGAATGAGCAGTTCTTC. As protein: CSASLAGGPRNEQFF.

The chain combines TRBV11-1 with TRBJ2-1; D unclear. The V gene's germline CDR1 is SGHAT and CDR2 FQDESV (reference sequence). The CDR3 extends over 12 amino acids. The germline V and J ends were trimmed by 5 bases and 8 bases, with 10 bases remaining between them. The CDR3 protein is CASSHLVHEQFF. The CDR3 nucleotides are TGTGCCAGCAGCCATTTGGTCCATGAGCAGTTCTTC. Complete variable domain (other parts from reference TRBV11-1 and TRBJ2-1): EAEVAQSPRYKITEKSQAVAFWCDPISGHATLYWYRQILGQGPELLVQFQDESVVDDSQLPKDRFSAERLKGVDSTLKIQPAELGDSAMYLCASSHLVHEQFFGPGTRLTVL.

The V and J genes are TRBV28 and TRBJ1-1; D not resolved. V was trimmed by 1 base and J by 0 bases, leaving 6 bases between them. The CDR3 loop spans 14 amino acids. Per the germline V gene, CDR1 is MDHEN and CDR2 is SYDVKM. CDR3 in amino acids: CASSLLEVNTEAFF. The CDR3 DNA follows: TGTGCCAGCAGTTTATTGGAGGTGAACACTGAAGCTTTCTTT. The full variable domain, in which reference TRBV28 and TRBJ1-1 provide the parts outside the CDR3, is DVKVTQSSRYLVKRTGEKVFLECVQDMDHENMFWYRQDPGLGLRLIYFSYDVKMKEKGDIPEGYSVSREKKERFSLILESASTNQTSMYLCASSLLEVNTEAFFGQGTRLTVV.

In its sample, this clonotype was seen once. V gene TRBV10-3 combines with J gene TRBJ2-1; no definite D call. Trimming took 0 bases from V and 7 from J, leaving 19 bases between them. Per the germline V gene, CDR1 is ENHRY and CDR2 is SYGVKD. The CDR3 totals 17 residues. CDR3 sequence reads: CAISESPITTVWNEQFF. The CDR3, as DNA: TGTGCCATCAGTGAGTCACCCATCACTACTGTGTGGAATGAGCAGTTCTTC.

This clonotype was picked up a small number of times. This chain connects TRBV7-2 to TRBJ2-5, with 12 bases lining up with TRBD2. The CDR3 runs 16 residues. Germline V gene lookup returns CDR1 SGHTA and CDR2 FQGNSA. The V segment lost 5 bases and the J segment 3 bases; nucleotides outside the gene matches: 7. The chain's CDR3 is CASSPNGLAGKETQYF. The DNA of the CDR3 is TGTGCCAGCAGCCCTAACGGACTAGCGGGAAAAGAGACCCAGTACTTC.